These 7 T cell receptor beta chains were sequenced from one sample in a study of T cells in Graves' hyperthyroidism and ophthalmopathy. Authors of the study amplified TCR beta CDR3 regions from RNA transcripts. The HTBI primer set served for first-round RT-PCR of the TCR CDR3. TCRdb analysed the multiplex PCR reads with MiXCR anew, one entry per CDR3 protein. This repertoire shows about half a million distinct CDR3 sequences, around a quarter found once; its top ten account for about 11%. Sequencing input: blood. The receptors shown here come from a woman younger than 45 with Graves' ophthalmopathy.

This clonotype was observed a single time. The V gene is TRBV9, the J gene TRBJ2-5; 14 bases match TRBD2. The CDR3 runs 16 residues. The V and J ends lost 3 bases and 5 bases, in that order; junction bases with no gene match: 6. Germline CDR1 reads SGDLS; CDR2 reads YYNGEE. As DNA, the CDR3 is TGTGCCAGCAGCGCGGGACTAGCGGGAGAATGGGAGACCCAGTACTTC. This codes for CASSAGLAGEWETQYF.

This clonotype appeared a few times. The CDR3 sequence is CSALKGGHTGELFF. DNA of the CDR3: TGCAGTGCCCTTAAAGGGGGGCACACCGGGGAGCTGTTTTTT. V gene TRBV20-1 combines with J gene TRBJ2-2; possibly TRBD1 or TRBD2 for D (6 bases each). This CDR3 contains 14 residues. From germline, CDR1 is DFQATT and CDR2 SNEGSKA (reference sequence). V lost 6 bases, J lost 3 bases, and 14 bases lay in between.

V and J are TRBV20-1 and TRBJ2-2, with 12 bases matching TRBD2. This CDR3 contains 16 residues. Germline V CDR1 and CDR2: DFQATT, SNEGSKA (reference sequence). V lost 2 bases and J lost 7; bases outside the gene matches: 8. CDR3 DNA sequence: TGCAGTGCTAGACTAGCGGGAGGGCCAGGGGGCGGGGAGCTGTTTTTT. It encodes CSARLAGGPGGGELFF.

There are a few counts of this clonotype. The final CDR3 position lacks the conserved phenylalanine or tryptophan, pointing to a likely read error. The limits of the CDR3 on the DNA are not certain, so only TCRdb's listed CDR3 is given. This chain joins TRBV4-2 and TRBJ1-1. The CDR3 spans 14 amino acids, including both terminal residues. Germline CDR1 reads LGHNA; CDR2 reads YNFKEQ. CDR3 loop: CASSQEALNTEALV.

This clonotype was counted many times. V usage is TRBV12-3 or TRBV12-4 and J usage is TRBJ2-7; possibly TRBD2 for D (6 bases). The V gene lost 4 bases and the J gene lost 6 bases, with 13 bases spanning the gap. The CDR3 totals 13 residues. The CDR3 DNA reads TGTGCCAGCAGTTGGGACCAGGGAGGCGAGCAGTACTTC. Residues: CASSWDQGGEQYF.

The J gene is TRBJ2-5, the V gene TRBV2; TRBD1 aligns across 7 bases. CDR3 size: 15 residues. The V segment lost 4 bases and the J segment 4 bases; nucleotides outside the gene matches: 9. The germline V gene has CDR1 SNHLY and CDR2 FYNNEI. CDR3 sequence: CASSAAGTVGETQYF. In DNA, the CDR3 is TGTGCCAGCAGTGCCGCCGGGACAGTGGGAGAGACCCAGTACTTC.

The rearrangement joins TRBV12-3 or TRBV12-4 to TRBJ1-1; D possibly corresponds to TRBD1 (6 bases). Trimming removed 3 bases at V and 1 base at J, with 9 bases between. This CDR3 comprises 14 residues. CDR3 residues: CASSFRGKNTEAFF. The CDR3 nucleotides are TGTGCCAGCAGTTTCAGGGGAAAGAACACTGAAGCTTTCTTT.